The clone carrying this T cell receptor beta chain was seen repeatedly, ten times or more. What it binds is not known. Each CDR3 protein is one row after TCRdb ran MiXCR on the 5' RACE reads. The repertoire holds around 280,000 distinct CDR3 sequences, with 20% as singletons. The data were obtained in a study of CD8 T cells in ankylosing spondylitis. General study findings and limits: A motif in TCR beta, a set of 8 or 9 highly homologous variants, appeared characteristic of ankylosing spondylitis blood. Within matched ankylosing spondylitis synovial fluid, disease-linked clones were reportedly significantly enriched. Disease-linked clones bore a CD8+ phenotype, appearing relatively rarely in peripheral blood.

The receptor's source is a male donor with ankylosing spondylitis or in good health (not recorded which). The specimen was blood, either unsorted or a sorted T cell fraction (not recorded which).

CDR3 DNA sequence: TGTGCCAGCAGCTTAGATCCGGGACCGGGAGAGACCCAGTACTTC. It codes for CASSLDPGPGETQYF. This chain connects TRBV7-8 to TRBJ2-5; D might be TRBD1 or TRBD2, each matching 5 bases. The CDR3 loop spans 15 amino acids. The V end was cut by 1 base, the J end by 4 bases, with 13 bases between. Germline CDR1 and CDR2: SGHVS and FQNEAQ.